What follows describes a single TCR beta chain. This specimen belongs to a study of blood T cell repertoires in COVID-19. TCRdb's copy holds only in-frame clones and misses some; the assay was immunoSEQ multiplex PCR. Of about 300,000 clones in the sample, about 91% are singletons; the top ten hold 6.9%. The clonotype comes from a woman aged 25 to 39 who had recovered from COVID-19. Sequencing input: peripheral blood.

The CDR3 coding sequence is TGTGCCAGCAGCTCCCAGATGAACACTGAAGCTTTCTTT. This sequence encodes CASSSQMNTEAFF. The rearrangement uses TRBV7-3 and TRBJ1-1, with D uncertain. Germline V gene sequence: CDR1 SGHTA, CDR2 FQGTGA. V was trimmed by 4 bases and J by 0 bases, leaving 6 bases between them. The CDR3 extends over 13 amino acids. Drawing the rest from reference TRBV7-3 and TRBJ1-1, the complete variable domain is GAGVSQTPSNKVTEKGKYVELRCDPISGHTALYWYRQSLGQGPEFLIYFQGTGAADDSGLPNDRFFAVRPEGSVSTLKIQRTERGDSAVYLCASSSQMNTEAFFGQGTRLTVV.